The rows below give T cell receptor beta chains drawn from one sample of a study of CD8+ T cells in alopecia areata. Assay used: immunoSEQ multiplex PCR; TCRdb lists only in-frame clones, some missing. This repertoire shows 100,000 to 150,000 clones, over 60% found once; its top ten account for around 5.7%. The specimen comprised CD4+ T cells sorted from blood, sampled at week 4, from a patient treated with tofacitinib. These receptors came from a human donor with alopecia areata. The CDR3 runs from the conserved cysteine through the conserved F or W. The D gene is left open where the match is weak. Size is stated for part of the rows, as once, few or many counts, or as a class when the clone is expanded.

v_call	d_call	clone_size	j_call	cdr3_aa	cdr3_nt
TRBV9	TRBD2	few	TRBJ2-3	CASSVGLAGTDTQYF	TGTGCCAGCAGCGTGGGACTAGCGGGTACAGATACGCAGTATTTT
TRBV5-5	TRBD1	-	TRBJ2-5	CASSILSQGVQETQYF	TGTGCCAGCAGCATCCTATCACAGGGGGTACAAGAGACCCAGTACTTC
TRBV5-1	-	-	TRBJ1-5	CASSIRDIQPQHF	TGCGCCAGCAGCATCCGGGACATTCAGCCCCAGCATTTT
TRBV18	-	-	TRBJ1-5	CASSPPADSNQPQHF	TGTGCCAGCTCACCACCGGCGGACAGTAATCAGCCCCAGCATTTT
TRBV4-3	-	-	TRBJ1-2	CASSQEGGGDGYTF	TGCGCCAGCAGCCAAGAAGGAGGGGGAGATGGCTACACCTTC
TRBV27	TRBD1	-	TRBJ1-2	CASSSPQGGYGYTF	TGTGCCAGCAGTTCCCCCCAGGGGGGCTATGGCTACACCTTC
TRBV30	TRBD2	-	TRBJ2-1	CAMELGLAGLNEQFF	TGTGCCATGGAGTTGGGACTAGCGGGTCTCAATGAGCAGTTCTTC
TRBV2	-	-	TRBJ2-4	CASSAGAENIQYF	TGTGCCAGCAGTGCCGGGGCGGAAAACATTCAGTACTTC
TRBV25-1	-	-	TRBJ1-2	CASSASGLHSRGYTF	TGTGCCAGCAGTGCTTCCGGGCTTCACTCGCGGGGCTACACCTTC
TRBV5-6	-	-	TRBJ1-5	CASSGRGDSNQPQHF	TGTGCCAGCAGCGGTCGGGGGGATAGCAATCAGCCCCAGCATTTT
TRBV2	-	-	TRBJ2-3	CASSATDTQYF	TGTGCCAGCAGTGCCACAGATACGCAGTATTTT
TRBV29-1	-	few	TRBJ2-5	CSAEVQETQYF	TGCAGCGCGGAGGTCCAAGAGACCCAGTACTTC
TRBV28	-	-	TRBJ2-5	CASRESKETQYF	TGTGCCAGCAGGGAATCGAAAGAGACCCAGTACTTC
TRBV30	-	-	TRBJ1-5	CAWSPDHHQPQHF	TGTGCCTGGAGTCCCGATCACCATCAGCCCCAGCATTTT
TRBV7-2	-	-	TRBJ2-5	CASSPTPGAQNQYF	TGTGCCAGCAGCCCGACCCCAGGGGCCCAAAACCAGTACTTC
TRBV27	-	few	TRBJ2-3	CASSSRTDTQYF	TGTGCCAGCAGTTCTCGCACAGATACGCAGTATTTT
TRBV9	-	-	TRBJ2-1	CASSRGTSYNEQFF	TGTGCCAGCAGCCGGGGAACCTCCTACAATGAGCAGTTCTTC
TRBV7-9	-	-	TRBJ1-5	CASSFSGVGNQPQHF	TGTGCCAGCAGCTTCTCCGGGGTAGGCAATCAGCCCCAGCATTTT
TRBV7-6	TRBD2	-	TRBJ2-1	CASSPSPTSGGSSYNEQFF	TGTGCCAGCAGTCCCTCCCCGACTAGCGGCGGCAGCTCCTACAATGAGCAGTTCTTC
TRBV29-1	-	-	TRBJ1-1	CSALNTEAFF	TGCAGCGCCCTAAACACTGAAGCTTTCTTT
TRBV5-1	-	-	TRBJ2-3	CASSTTDTQYF	TGCGCCAGCAGCACCACAGATACGCAGTATTTT
TRBV7-6	TRBD1	-	TRBJ1-1	CASSLRQGGSDTEAFF	TGTGCCAGCAGCTTACGACAGGGAGGGTCGGACACTGAAGCTTTCTTT
TRBV30	TRBD1	-	TRBJ2-7	CAWSVGQELYEQYF	TGTGCCTGGAGTGTAGGACAGGAGCTGTACGAGCAGTACTTC
TRBV4-2	-	-	TRBJ2-5	CASSQVVRTGTAQETQYF	TGTGCCAGCAGCCAAGTAGTTCGGACTGGGACTGCTCAAGAGACCCAGTACTTC
TRBV4-1	TRBD2	-	TRBJ2-7	CASSQDGLAGRPTSYEQYF	TGCGCCAGCAGCCAGGACGGACTAGCGGGGAGGCCGACCTCCTACGAGCAGTACTTC
TRBV2	-	-	TRBJ2-5	CASSQGETQYF	TGTGCCAGCAGCCAAGGAGAGACCCAGTACTTC
TRBV30	TRBD2	-	TRBJ2-7	CAWRVPGRAGEQYF	TGTGCCTGGAGGGTCCCCGGGAGGGCCGGCGAGCAGTACTTC
TRBV15	-	-	TRBJ2-3	CATSRREDTQYF	TGTGCCACCAGCAGACGCGAAGATACGCAGTATTTT
TRBV30	-	-	TRBJ2-5	CAWGGSETQYF	TGTGCCTGGGGCGGGTCGGAGACCCAGTACTTC
TRBV5-1	-	-	TRBJ2-6	CASRSPGNSGANVLTF	TGCGCCAGCAGATCCCCAGGGAACTCTGGGGCCAACGTCCTGACTTTC
TRBV30	-	once	TRBJ2-3	CAWSVGRFLGDTQYF	TGTGCCTGGAGTGTAGGGCGGTTTCTGGGAGATACGCAGTATTTT
TRBV5-6	TRBD2	-	TRBJ2-1	CASTWRASGSLEQFF	TGTGCCAGCACCTGGAGGGCTAGCGGGAGCCTGGAGCAGTTCTTC